This TCR beta chain was profiled in a study of T cell responses to AZD1222 COVID-19 vaccine. Whole-study findings and limits: Only six individuals given AZD1222 were seropositive at baseline. Donors were mostly white British, more females; clonal diversity possibly underestimated. Dominant at 160-218 and 743-854, vaccine-associated CD4 TCRs also spanned spike.

This table comes from immunoSEQ multiplex PCR, and its TCRdb copy is limited to in-frame clones, with some not included. Of some 130,000 clones in the sample, 90% to 95% were seen once. The CDR3 loop spans 18 amino acids. V lost 5 bases to trimming and J lost 2 bases; unmatched junction nucleotides: 12. Germline V gene lookup returns CDR1 MDHEN and CDR2 SYDVKM. Of note for this clone: Its antigen is not identified.

Some second doses came at about 4 weeks and others at about 12 weeks; these were pooled. The TCR comes from an adult who received the AZD1222 COVID-19 vaccine. The material was peripheral blood, obtained 28 days after the second AZD1222 dose. The chain combines TRBV28 with TRBJ1-5; 10 positions match TRBD1. The CDR3 loop reads CASSHRDRGFFGNQPQHF. CDR3 sequence (DNA): TGTGCCAGCAGTCACCGGGACAGGGGCTTTTTCGGCAATCAGCCCCAGCATTTT.